This T cell receptor (beta chain) was identified in a study of blood T cell repertoires in COVID-19. Study details: Samples representing acute and convalescent COVID-19 were sourced from the United States, Italy and Spain. The analysed material was cDNA or gDNA that came from T cells, B-cell-depleted T cells, or PBMCs.

Original data processing: Counts of nucleated cells, estimated from reference gene primer amplification, were obtained. Clones were read by immunoSEQ multiplex PCR, and TCRdb kept only the in-frame ones, dropping some. The D gene and trimming were derived from the DNA, and the V and J assignments and clone size from that table. The profile covers about 150,000 clones, with nearly 80% appearing a single time and under 2% taken by the ten largest. The sequencing sample was made of peripheral blood. The sequence came from an elderly man with acute or convalescent COVID-19.

The DNA for the CDR3 is TGCGCCAGCAGCCAAGAAAACCGCGCCTCTGGGGCCAACGTCCTGACTTTC. Translation gives CASSQENRASGANVLTF. The J gene is TRBJ2-6, the V gene TRBV4-1; D gene ambiguous. With 0 bases removed from V and 0 bases from J, the gap between germline ends came to 9 bases. Per the germline V gene, CDR1 is MGHRA and CDR2 is YSYEKL. The CDR3 contains 17 residues.